Listed below are T cell receptor beta chains from one sample, sequenced in a study of response to subunit inactivated influenza vaccine. TCRdb redid the calling of the RT-PCR reads with MiXCR, one entry per CDR3 protein. Of 500,000 to 550,000 distinct CDR3 sequences listed, around 7.7% are singletons. The specimen comprised PBMCs from blood, sampled about 24 months after vaccination. The receptor source for this set is a man between 50 and 70 years old who received an inactivated influenza vaccine. Each CDR3 is given with its conserved first and last residue. The D gene is left open where the match is weak. The listing skips clone size in some rows; elsewhere it reads once, few, many or a size class.

>.|few|TRBJ2-5|TRBV18
TGTGCCAGCTCTCCGACAGGAGGAGAACGGGAGACCCAGTACTTC
CASSPTGGERETQYF
>.|few|TRBJ1-6|TRBV6-1
TGTGCCAGCAGACTGGGGACGTTTGGTGGTTCACCCCTCCACTTT
CASRLGTFGGSPLHF
>.|few|TRBJ1-1|TRBV12-3/TRBV12-4
TGTGCCAGCACGGGTCCAGCTCGGAACACTGAAGCTTTCTTT
CASTGPARNTEAFF
>TRBD2|.|TRBJ2-1|TRBV29-1
TGCAGCGTTGCCCGGACTAGCGGGACCAATGAGCAGTTCTTC
CSVARTSGTNEQFF
>TRBD1|many|TRBJ2-7|TRBV28
TGTGCCAGCAGCCCAGAAAGTTGGACAGGGGCTGGTGGGCAGTACTTC
CASSPESWTGAGGQYF
>TRBD1|few|TRBJ2-1|TRBV7-9
TGTGCCAGCAGCTTAGAAGGGGGCGCGATCGATGAGCAGTTCTTC
CASSLEGGAIDEQFF
>.|.|TRBJ2-7|TRBV20-1
TGCAGTGCTAGGGGTTGGGCCCTCTACGAGCAGTACTTC
CSARGWALYEQYF
>.|many|TRBJ2-1|TRBV12-3/TRBV12-4
TGTGCCAGCAGTCCCCTCCGCGACTCCTACAATGAGCAGTTCTTC
CASSPLRDSYNEQFF
>.|.|TRBJ2-3|TRBV7-2
TGTGCCAGCAGCTTAGGGTACACCACAGATACGCAGTATTTT
CASSLGYTTDTQYF
>TRBD2|many|TRBJ2-1|TRBV11-3
TGTGCCAGCAGTTCTAGGGGCGGGAGTGTTGATGAGCAGTTCTTC
CASSSRGGSVDEQFF
>.|few|TRBJ2-5|TRBV20-1
TGCAGTGCTAGTATGCGGGGAGAGACCCAGTACTTC
CSASMRGETQYF
>TRBD2|few|TRBJ2-3|TRBV3-1
TGTGCCAGCAGACTTTATGGACTAGCGGGGGGGCGTATGAGGACAGATACGCAGTATTTT
CASRLYGLAGGRMRTDTQYF
>.|many|TRBJ2-1|TRBV7-9
TGTGCCAGCAGCTTCAGTTGGGGCACGAGGAATGAGCAGTTCTTC
CASSFSWGTRNEQFF
>TRBD2|many|TRBJ2-1|TRBV20-1
TGCAGTGCTAGAGTGCTTAGCGGGGCCTACAATGAGCAGTTCTTC
CSARVLSGAYNEQFF
>TRBD1|.|TRBJ1-3|TRBV7-2
TGTGCCAGCAGTCCACAGGGGGCGTGGAACACCATATATTTT
CASSPQGAWNTIYF
>.|.|TRBJ2-3|TRBV18
TGTGCCAGCTCACCTAAAGACGGGACGAGCACAGATACGCAGTATTTT
CASSPKDGTSTDTQYF
>.|many|TRBJ2-5|TRBV5-1
TGTGCCAGCAGCTTATACCAAGAGACCCAGTACTTC
CASSLYQETQYF
>TRBD2|many|TRBJ2-7|TRBV12-3/TRBV12-4
TGTGCCAGCAGGGGGACTAGCGGGAGAAGCTACGAGCAGTACTTC
CASRGTSGRSYEQYF
>.|.|TRBJ1-1|TRBV15
TGTGCCACCAGCAGAGTCGGGAGGGCCCCGAACACTGAAGCTTTCTTT
CATSRVGRAPNTEAFF
>.|many|TRBJ2-5|TRBV6-1
TGTGCCAGCAGTGACCGGGGTATTCTCATCGGGACCCAGTACTTC
CASSDRGILIGTQYF
>TRBD1|few|TRBJ1-6|TRBV19
TGTGCCAGTACCCCGACAGGGGAAGGGTCACCCCTCCACTTT
CASTPTGEGSPLHF
>.|few|TRBJ2-7|TRBV6-1
TGTGCCAGCAGACAGAACAGACTCCTTAACGAGCAGTACTTC
CASRQNRLLNEQYF
>.|few|TRBJ1-2|TRBV15
TGTGCCACCAGCAGCAGACAGTTCAACTATGGCTACACCTTC
CATSSRQFNYGYTF
>.|.|TRBJ2-5|TRBV12-3/TRBV12-4
TGTGCCAGCAGTCCCGTCCTAAGACAGCCCGTAACCCAAGAGACCCAGTACTTC
CASSPVLRQPVTQETQYF
>.|few|TRBJ1-3|TRBV20-1
TGCAGTGCCACTCAAGACTCTGGAAACACCATATATTTT
CSATQDSGNTIYF
>.|.|TRBJ1-2|TRBV20-1
TGCAGTGCTAGAGATATCCAGACTAACTATGGCTACACCTTC
CSARDIQTNYGYTF
>.|few|TRBJ2-7|TRBV7-9
TGTGCCAGCAGCTTAGCTTCCGGCAGGTACCTCTACGAGCAGTACTTC
CASSLASGRYLYEQYF
>TRBD2|few|TRBJ2-1|TRBV5-1
TGCGCCAGCAGCTTGTTTTCTAGCGGGAGAAATGAGCAGTTCTTC
CASSLFSSGRNEQFF
>TRBD1|few|TRBJ1-1|TRBV20-1
TGCAGTGCTTCCCCCATGGACAGGGGCGGAACTGAAGCTTTCTTT
CSASPMDRGGTEAFF